The 7 T cell receptor beta chains presented below share a single source sample, sequenced in a study of cytomegalovirus exposure and HLA in healthy donors. With 60 Vbeta and 13 Jbeta primers, the PCR was carried out. The repertoire was sequenced with immunoSEQ multiplex PCR; TCRdb's copy has only in-frame clones and lacks some. The sample has about 190,000 clones; 70% to 80% are singletons. Input material: PBMCs. The receptor set was obtained from a woman between 25 and 40 years old in good health and CMV-seropositive.

The rearrangement joins TRBV18 to TRBJ1-1; the match to TRBD1 covers 7 bases. V was clipped by 8 bases and J by 2 bases; unmatched bases: 8. Per germline, CDR1 KGHSH and CDR2 LQKENI. This CDR3 comprises 14 residues. The CDR3 is CASHRQGDNTEAFF. Here the CDR3 DNA reads TGTGCCAGCCACCGACAGGGTGATAACACTGAAGCTTTCTTT.

The rearrangement joins TRBV5-4 to TRBJ2-6, with 8 bases matching TRBD1. The CDR3 length is 18 residues. Losses at the gene ends were 4 bases for V and 1 base for J; bases not matched to a gene: 10. In germline, CDR1 is SGHNT, CDR2 YYREEE (reference sequence). CDR3 region: CASSQDRGLPSGANVLTF. The CDR3, as DNA: TGTGCCAGCAGCCAAGACAGGGGTTTACCTTCTGGGGCCAACGTCCTGACTTTC.

The chain has TRBV9 and TRBJ2-2; D possibly corresponds to TRBD1 (7 bases). The germline V gene encodes CDR1 SGDLS and CDR2 YYNGEE. Trimming removed 4 bases from V and 5 bases from J, with 15 bases in between. This CDR3 contains 15 residues. This CDR3 is CASSSRQGGTGELFF. DNA of the CDR3: TGTGCCAGCAGCTCCCGACAGGGAGGTACCGGGGAGCTGTTTTTT. The full variable domain, its missing parts supplied by reference TRBV9 and TRBJ2-2, is DSGVTQTPKHLITATGQRVTLRCSPRSGDLSVYWYQQSLDQGLQFLIQYYNGEERAKGNILERFSAQQFPDLHSELNLSSLELGDSALYFCASSSRQGGTGELFFGEGSRLTVL.

The rearrangement joins TRBV4-3 to TRBJ2-6; D gene ambiguous. Trimming stripped 5 bases from V and 0 bases from J, with 5 bases between. CDR1 is LGHNA, CDR2 YSLEER, per germline. The CDR3 consists of 14 residues. CDR3 protein: CASSWASGANVLTF. For the CDR3, the DNA is TGCGCCAGCAGCTGGGCCTCTGGGGCCAACGTCCTGACTTTC.

This clone came up a few times. The CDR3 DNA reads TGTGCCAGCAGCGTAGGCCCCCAGGGGGAGCAGTACTTC. It specifies CASSVGPQGEQYF. The chain links TRBV9 to TRBJ2-5; TRBD1 matches at 7 bases. This CDR3 has 13 residues. J lost 11 bases, V lost 0 bases, and 7 bases had no gene match. Germline CDR1 and CDR2: SGDLS and YYNGEE.

The V call is TRBV6-1, the J call TRBJ1-4; perhaps TRBD1 as D (5 bases). The germline V gene encodes CDR1 MNHNS and CDR2 SASEGT. The CDR3 sequence is 14 residues long. The V end lost 6 bases, the J end lost 7 bases, and 15 bases lay between the germline ends. The CDR3 bases are TGTGCCAGCAGGTCGGGGGGTGTTGCTGAAAAACTGTTTTTT. This translates into CASRSGGVAEKLFF.

The V and J genes are TRBV10-3 and TRBJ1-5; possibly TRBD1 for D (5 bases). Germline V gives CDR1 ENHRY, CDR2 SYGVKD. With 6 bases removed from V and 0 bases from J, the gap between germline ends came to 12 bases. The CDR3 covers 15 residues. The DNA of the CDR3 is TGTGCCATCAGCGACGGACACTATAGCAATCAGCCCCAGCATTTT. This encodes CAISDGHYSNQPQHF.